This T cell receptor beta chain came from a study of T cells in Graves' hyperthyroidism and ophthalmopathy (dated by TCRdb to between 2017 and 2020). For context, the study as a whole: Peripheral blood samples were taken at the time of initial diagnosis, prior to any treatment. To identify TCR V-J signatures that set the groups apart, the researchers used a discovery cohort of 100 patients, made up of around 42 with Graves' ophthalmopathy and 57 with stable Graves' hyperthyroidism. Prospective prediction of ophthalmopathy was tested in an independent validation cohort of under 20 hyperthyroidism patients and roughly 16 patients who later progressed to ophthalmopathy. The roughly 100 discovery patients were randomly split 7:3 into training and test sets. Thyroid tissue and blood T-cell repertoires from more than 5 Graves' hyperthyroidism patients were also compared in the study. After sampling, hyperthyroidism patients received methimazole starting at 30 mg daily, and ophthalmopathy patients received high-dose intravenous methylprednisolone. The paper describes TCR Vbeta CDR3 sequencing of about 140 peripheral blood samples, made up of fewer than 50 ophthalmopathy patients, approximately 73 hyperthyroidism patients and roughly 17 progressor patients. Findings and caveats that apply to the study as a whole: Most expanded thyroid clonotypes (frequency above 0.001) were also detected in blood, a finding suggesting that blood repertoires may reflect thyroid immune responses. Sample size was not statistically predetermined, and blinding of investigators to group allocation was not performed. In validation, progression to ophthalmopathy was predicted by the model with roughly 71% sensitivity and just over 72% specificity, a median of approximately 6.5 months before onset. In cross-validation, a model built on a 13 V-J signature told ophthalmopathy apart from stable hyperthyroidism with less than 90% sensitivity and around 81% specificity, and in testing the same model reached 80%/75%.

About this clonotype itself: Its antigen is currently not known. Base qualities are not recorded, but no much larger clone differs from it by a single base.

TCR beta CDR3 regions were amplified from RNA transcripts. A first-round RT-PCR of the TCR CDR3 used the HTBI primer set with the Qiagen OneStep RT-PCR kit. Libraries were constructed in a second round of multiplex PCR, after which size selection and purification were carried out. Paired-end sequencing of the libraries was performed with 100 bp reads on an Illumina HiSeq2000. The authors processed their data as follows. SOAPnuke was used to process the raw data, removing reads that contained adapters or uncalled bases, had a mean Phred below 15, or lacked an exact match to the constant primer or identifier. High-quality paired reads were merged using COPE v1.2.5, and each unique nucleotide sequence was defined as a clonotype. MiTCR v1.1 was used to align clonotypes to the IMGT TRBV, TRBD and TRBJ reference segments. The analysis included only V-J combinations with a frequency above 0.0001, which together covered about 99% of the repertoires. The TCS score was defined as the ratio of F50 (clonal expansion) to E x V (chaos), calculated using BLOSUM62-based TCRdist between CDR3 peptides within each V-J. Welch's t-statistics and random forest reduced roughly 500 V-J features to 13, which were used in a naive Bayes classifier (R e1071). Starting from the raw public reads, TCRdb applied fastp trimming at Q25, assembled clones with MiXCR and retained in-frame beta chains. Each CDR3 protein gets just one entry, which takes the most common genes and DNA from the rows behind it. The V and J calls reflect TCRdb's pipeline rather than the authors' work. Here the sample has a few hundred thousand distinct CDR3 sequences; approximately 13% occur a single time. The leading ten clones occupy roughly 20% of the sample.

At the junction V is shortened by 4 bases and J by 4 bases, with 8 bases in between. CDR1 and CDR2 are drawn from the germline V gene (reference sequence): LGHDT, YNNKEL. From cysteine to phenylalanine, the CDR3 is 13 amino acids long. Of the read, only the CDR3 DNA is kept; its 39 bases are in frame from base 1. The hyperthyroidism patients were between 18 and 65 years old and newly diagnosed, with a disease duration of less than 2 months. Patients with uncontrolled infections, other autoimmune diseases, pregnancy or lactation were excluded. Diagnoses relied on clinical symptoms, serum thyroxine and TRAb, thyroid ultrasound and orbital computed tomography. Blood from progressor patients was drawn when they were first diagnosed with hyperthyroidism, before any ophthalmopathy symptoms appeared. Ficoll-Paque density gradient centrifugation was used to isolate PBMCs from 9.5 to 10 ml of fresh peripheral blood. Progressor patients were defined as those initially diagnosed with Graves' hyperthyroidism in whom ophthalmopathy developed during follow-up. Trizol reagent was used to extract total RNA, and RNA quality was then checked on an Agilent 2100 Bioanalyzer.

The TCR originated in a man aged 25-45 years with Graves' hyperthyroidism that later progressed to Graves' ophthalmopathy. The rearranged chain carries TRBV3-1 and TRBJ2-1, with the identity of the D gene unclear. Sequenced sample: blood. The CDR3 in this case is CASSLSNYNEQFF. The nucleotide sequence is TGTGCCAGCAGCCTTTCCAATTACAATGAGCAGTTCTTC.